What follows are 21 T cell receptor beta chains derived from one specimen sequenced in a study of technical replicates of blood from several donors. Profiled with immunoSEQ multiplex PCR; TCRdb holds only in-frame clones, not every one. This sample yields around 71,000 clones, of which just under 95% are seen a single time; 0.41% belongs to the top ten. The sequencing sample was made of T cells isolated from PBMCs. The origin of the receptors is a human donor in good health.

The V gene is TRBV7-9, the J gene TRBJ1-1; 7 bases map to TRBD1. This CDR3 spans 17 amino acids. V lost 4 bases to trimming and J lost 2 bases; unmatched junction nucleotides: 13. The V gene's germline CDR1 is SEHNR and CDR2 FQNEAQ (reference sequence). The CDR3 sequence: CASSSLGGVWENTEAFF. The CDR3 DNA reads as TGTGCCAGCAGCTCCTTAGGGGGCGTCTGGGAAAACACTGAAGCTTTCTTT.

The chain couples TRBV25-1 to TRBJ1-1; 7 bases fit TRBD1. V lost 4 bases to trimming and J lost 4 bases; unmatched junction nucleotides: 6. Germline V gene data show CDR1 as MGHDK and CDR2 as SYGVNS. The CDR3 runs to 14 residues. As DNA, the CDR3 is TGTGCCAGCAGTGGAACAGGGGTGGGCACTGAAGCTTTCTTT. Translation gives CASSGTGVGTEAFF.

The CDR3 region is CASSSGTGMNTEAFF. The DNA for the CDR3 is TGTGCCAGCAGCTCGGGGACAGGGATGAACACTGAAGCTTTCTTT. The chain employs TRBV11-3 and TRBJ1-1; 9 bases match TRBD1. The V gene's germline CDR1 is SGHNT and CDR2 YENEEA. Trimming removed 4 bases from V and 0 bases from J; junction bases left unmatched: 3. The CDR3 spans 15 residues.

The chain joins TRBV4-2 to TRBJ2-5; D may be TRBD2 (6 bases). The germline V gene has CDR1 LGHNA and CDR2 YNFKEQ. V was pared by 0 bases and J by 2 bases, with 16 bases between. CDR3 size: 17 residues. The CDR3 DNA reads TGTGCCAGCAGCCAAGATCCTTTAGGGGAGGAACAAGAGACCCAGTACTTC. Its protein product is CASSQDPLGEEQETQYF.

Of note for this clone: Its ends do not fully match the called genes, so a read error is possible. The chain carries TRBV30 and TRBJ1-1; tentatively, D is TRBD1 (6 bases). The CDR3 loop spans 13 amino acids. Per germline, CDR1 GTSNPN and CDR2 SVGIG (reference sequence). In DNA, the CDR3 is TGTGCCTGGAGTTACCAGGGGAACACTGAAGTTTTCTTT. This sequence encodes CAWSYQGNTEVFF.

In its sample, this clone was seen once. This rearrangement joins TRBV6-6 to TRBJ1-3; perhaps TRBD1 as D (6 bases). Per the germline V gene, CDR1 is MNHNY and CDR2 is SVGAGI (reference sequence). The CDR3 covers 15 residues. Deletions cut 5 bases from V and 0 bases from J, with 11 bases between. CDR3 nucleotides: TGTGCCAGCAGTACGGACAGACTCTCTGGAAACACCATATATTTT. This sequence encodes CASSTDRLSGNTIYF.

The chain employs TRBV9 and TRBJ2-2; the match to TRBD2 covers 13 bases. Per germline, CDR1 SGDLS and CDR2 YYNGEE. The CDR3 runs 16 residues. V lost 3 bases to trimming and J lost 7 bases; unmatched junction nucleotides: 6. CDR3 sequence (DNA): TGTGCCAGCAGCGCCTGGACTAGCGGGAGTGGCGGGGAGCTGTTTTTT. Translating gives CASSAWTSGSGGELFF.

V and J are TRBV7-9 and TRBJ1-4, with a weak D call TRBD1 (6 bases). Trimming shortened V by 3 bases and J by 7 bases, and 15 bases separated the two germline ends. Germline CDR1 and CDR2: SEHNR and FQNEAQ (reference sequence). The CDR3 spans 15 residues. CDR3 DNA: TGTGCCAGCAGCTTGGACCTGGGACACCTTGAAAAACTGTTTTTT. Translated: CASSLDLGHLEKLFF.

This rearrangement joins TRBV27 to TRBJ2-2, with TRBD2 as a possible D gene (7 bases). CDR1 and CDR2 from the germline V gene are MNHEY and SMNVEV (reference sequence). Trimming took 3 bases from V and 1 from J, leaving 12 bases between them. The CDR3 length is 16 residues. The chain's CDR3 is CASSFFGGRNTGELFF. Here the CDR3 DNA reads TGTGCCAGCAGTTTTTTCGGGGGGCGGAACACCGGGGAGCTGTTTTTT.

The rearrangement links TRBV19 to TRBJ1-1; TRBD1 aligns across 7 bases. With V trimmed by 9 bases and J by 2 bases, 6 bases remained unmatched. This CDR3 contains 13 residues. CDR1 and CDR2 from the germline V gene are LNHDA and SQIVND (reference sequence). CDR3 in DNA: TGTGCCAGCAACCGACAGGGCAACACTGAAGCTTTCTTT. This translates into CASNRQGNTEAFF.

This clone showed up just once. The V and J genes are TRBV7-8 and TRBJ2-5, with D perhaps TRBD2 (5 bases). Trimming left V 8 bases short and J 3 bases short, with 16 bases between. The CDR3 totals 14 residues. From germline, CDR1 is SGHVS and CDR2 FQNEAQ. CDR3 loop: CASGNGREKETQYF. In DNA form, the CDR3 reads TGTGCCAGCGGGAACGGACGGGAAAAAGAGACCCAGTACTTC.

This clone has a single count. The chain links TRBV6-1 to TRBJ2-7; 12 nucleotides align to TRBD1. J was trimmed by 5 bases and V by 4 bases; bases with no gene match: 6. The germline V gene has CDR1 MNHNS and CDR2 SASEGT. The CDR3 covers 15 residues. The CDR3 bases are TGTGCCAGCAGTGGGGGACAGGGGGCTCTAGACGAGCAGTACTTC. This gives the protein CASSGGQGALDEQYF.

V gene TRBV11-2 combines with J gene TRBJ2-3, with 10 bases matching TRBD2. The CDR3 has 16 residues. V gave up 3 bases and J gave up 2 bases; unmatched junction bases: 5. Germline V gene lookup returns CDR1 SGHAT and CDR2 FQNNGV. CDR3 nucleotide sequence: TGTGCCAGCAGCTTCCCCACTAGCGGGAACACAGATACGCAGTATTTT. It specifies CASSFPTSGNTDTQYF.

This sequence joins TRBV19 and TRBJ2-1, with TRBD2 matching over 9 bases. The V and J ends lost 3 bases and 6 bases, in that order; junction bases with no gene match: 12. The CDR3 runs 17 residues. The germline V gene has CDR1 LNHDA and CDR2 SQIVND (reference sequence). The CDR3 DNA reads TGTGCCAGTAGTATCGTATTAGCGGGAGAATGGGGCAATGAGCAGTTCTTC. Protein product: CASSIVLAGEWGNEQFF.

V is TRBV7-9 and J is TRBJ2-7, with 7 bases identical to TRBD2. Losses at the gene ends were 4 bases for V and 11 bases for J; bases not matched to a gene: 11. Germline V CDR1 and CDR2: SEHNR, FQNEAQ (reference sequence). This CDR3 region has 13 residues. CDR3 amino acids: CASSYRDYKSKYF. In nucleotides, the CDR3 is TGTGCCAGCAGCTACCGGGACTATAAGAGCAAGTACTTC.

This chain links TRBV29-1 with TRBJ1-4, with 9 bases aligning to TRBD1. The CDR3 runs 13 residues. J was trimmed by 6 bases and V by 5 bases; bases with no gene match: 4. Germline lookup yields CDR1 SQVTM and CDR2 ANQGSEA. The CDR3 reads CSVSRTGDEKLFF. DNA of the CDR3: TGCAGCGTTTCTAGGACAGGGGATGAAAAACTGTTTTTT.

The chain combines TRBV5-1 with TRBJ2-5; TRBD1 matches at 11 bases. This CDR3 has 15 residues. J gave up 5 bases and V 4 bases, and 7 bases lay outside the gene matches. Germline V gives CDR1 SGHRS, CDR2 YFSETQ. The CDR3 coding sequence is TGCGCCAGCAGCATAGGACAGGGGGCGGGGGAGACCCAGTACTTC. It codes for CASSIGQGAGETQYF.

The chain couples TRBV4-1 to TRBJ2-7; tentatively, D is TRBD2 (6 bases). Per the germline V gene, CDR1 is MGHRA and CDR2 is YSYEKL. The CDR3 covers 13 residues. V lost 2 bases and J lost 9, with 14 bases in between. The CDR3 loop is CASSQWGLTRQYF. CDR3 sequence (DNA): TGCGCCAGCAGCCAATGGGGACTGACTCGGCAGTACTTC.

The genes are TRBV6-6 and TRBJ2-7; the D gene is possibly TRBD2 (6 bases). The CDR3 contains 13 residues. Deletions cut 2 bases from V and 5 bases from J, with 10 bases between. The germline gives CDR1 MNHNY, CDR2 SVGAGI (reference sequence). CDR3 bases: TGTGCCAGCAGTTACCGGGGGTTCAACGAGCAGTACTTC. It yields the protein CASSYRGFNEQYF.

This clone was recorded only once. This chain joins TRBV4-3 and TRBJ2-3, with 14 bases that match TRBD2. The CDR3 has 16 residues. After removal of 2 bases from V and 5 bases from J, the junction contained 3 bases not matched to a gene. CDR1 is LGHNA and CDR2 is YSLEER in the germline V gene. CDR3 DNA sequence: TGCGCCAGCAGCCAAACCGGGACTAGCGGGAGAGATACGCAGTATTTT. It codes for CASSQTGTSGRDTQYF.

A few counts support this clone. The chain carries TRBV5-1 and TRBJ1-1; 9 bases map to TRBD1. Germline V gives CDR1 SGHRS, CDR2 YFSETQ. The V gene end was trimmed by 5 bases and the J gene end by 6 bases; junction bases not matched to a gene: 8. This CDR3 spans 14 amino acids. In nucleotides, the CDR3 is TGCGCCAGCAGTTGGGGACAGGGCCTTTCTGAAGCTTTCTTT. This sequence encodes CASSWGQGLSEAFF.